The present entry profiles one T cell receptor beta chain with its context. The data belong to a study of blood T cell repertoires in COVID-19. Overall study: Material from acute and convalescent COVID-19 was sourced from the United States, Italy and Spain. T cells, B-cell-depleted T cells, or PBMCs supplied cDNA or gDNA.

The CDR3 has 11 residues. Trimming stripped 4 bases from V and 7 bases from J, with 6 bases between. CDR1 SGDLS and CDR2 YYNGEE come from the germline V gene. In the authors' workflow: Counts of nucleated cells, estimated from reference gene primer amplification, were obtained. Sequencing used immunoSEQ multiplex PCR; TCRdb keeps in-frame clones, though not all of them. V, J and clone size are taken as reported in that table, and D and trimming were inferred from the DNA itself. The table lists some 250,000 clones, roughly 86% of them singletons. This rearrangement joins TRBV9 to TRBJ2-1; D gene unclear. This TCR was recovered from a human donor in a cohort sampled during active COVID-19. Sequences were obtained from peripheral blood. CDR3 sequence reads: CASSPLNEQFF. In DNA, the CDR3 is TGTGCCAGCAGCCCTCTGAATGAGCAGTTCTTC.